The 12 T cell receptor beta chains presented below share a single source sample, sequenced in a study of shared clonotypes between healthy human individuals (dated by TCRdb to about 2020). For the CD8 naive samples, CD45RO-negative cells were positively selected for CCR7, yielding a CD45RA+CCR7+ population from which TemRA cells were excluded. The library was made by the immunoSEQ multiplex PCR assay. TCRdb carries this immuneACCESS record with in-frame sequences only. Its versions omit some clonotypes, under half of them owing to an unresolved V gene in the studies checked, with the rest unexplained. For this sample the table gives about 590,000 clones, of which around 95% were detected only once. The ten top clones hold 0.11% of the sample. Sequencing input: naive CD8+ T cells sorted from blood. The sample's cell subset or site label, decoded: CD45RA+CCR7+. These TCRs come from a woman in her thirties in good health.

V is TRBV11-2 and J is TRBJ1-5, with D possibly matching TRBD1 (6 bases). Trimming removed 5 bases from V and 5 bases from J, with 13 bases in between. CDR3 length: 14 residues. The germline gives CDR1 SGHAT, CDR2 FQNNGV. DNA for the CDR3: TGTGCCAGCAGCCAAGGGGGGGGTTATCAGCCCCAGCATTTT. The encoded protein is CASSQGGGYQPQHF.

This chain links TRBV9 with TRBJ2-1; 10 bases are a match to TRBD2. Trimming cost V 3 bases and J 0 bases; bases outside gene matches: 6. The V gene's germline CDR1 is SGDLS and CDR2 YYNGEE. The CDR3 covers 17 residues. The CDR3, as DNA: TGTGCCAGCAGCGCCCGCCCTAGCGGGAGCTCCTACAATGAGCAGTTCTTC. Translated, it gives CASSARPSGSSYNEQFF.

This CDR3 reads CASSTWDTGELFF. The CDR3 DNA reads as TGTGCCAGCAGTACTTGGGACACCGGGGAGCTGTTTTTT. The chain combines TRBV27 with TRBJ2-2; D uncertain. Germline V gene data show CDR1 as MNHEY and CDR2 as SMNVEV (reference sequence). Trimming left V 5 bases short and J 3 bases short, with 7 bases between. CDR3 length: 13 residues.

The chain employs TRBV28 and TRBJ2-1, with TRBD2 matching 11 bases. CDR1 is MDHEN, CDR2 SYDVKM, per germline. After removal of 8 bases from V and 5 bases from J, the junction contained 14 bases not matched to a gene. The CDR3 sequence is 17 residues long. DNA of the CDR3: TGTGCCAGCGGAGCAGCGACCGGGACTAGCGGACACAATGAGCAGTTCTTC. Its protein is CASGAATGTSGHNEQFF. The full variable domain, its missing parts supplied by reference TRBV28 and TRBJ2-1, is DVKVTQSSRYLVKRTGEKVFLECVQDMDHENMFWYRQDPGLGLRLIYFSYDVKMKEKGDIPEGYSVSREKKERFSLILESASTNQTSMYLCASGAATGTSGHNEQFFGPGTRLTVL.

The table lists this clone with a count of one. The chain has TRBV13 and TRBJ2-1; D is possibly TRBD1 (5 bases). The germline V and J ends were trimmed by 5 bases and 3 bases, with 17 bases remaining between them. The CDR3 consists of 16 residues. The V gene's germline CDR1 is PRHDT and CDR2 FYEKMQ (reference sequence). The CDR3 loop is CASSRGQATGYNEQFF. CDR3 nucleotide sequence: TGTGCCAGCAGCAGAGGACAAGCAACAGGCTACAATGAGCAGTTCTTC.

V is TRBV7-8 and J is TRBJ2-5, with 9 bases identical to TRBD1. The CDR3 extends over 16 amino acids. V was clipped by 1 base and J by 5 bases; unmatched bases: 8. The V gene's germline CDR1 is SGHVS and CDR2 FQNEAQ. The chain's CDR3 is CASSLGRTGVGETQYF. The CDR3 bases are TGTGCCAGCAGCTTAGGACGGACAGGGGTGGGGGAGACCCAGTACTTC.

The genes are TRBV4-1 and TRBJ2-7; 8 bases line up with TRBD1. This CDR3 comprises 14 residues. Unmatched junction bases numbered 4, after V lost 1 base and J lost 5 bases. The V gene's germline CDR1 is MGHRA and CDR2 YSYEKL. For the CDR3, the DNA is TGCGCCAGCAGCCAAGTAGGACAGGGAAACGAGCAGTACTTC. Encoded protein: CASSQVGQGNEQYF.

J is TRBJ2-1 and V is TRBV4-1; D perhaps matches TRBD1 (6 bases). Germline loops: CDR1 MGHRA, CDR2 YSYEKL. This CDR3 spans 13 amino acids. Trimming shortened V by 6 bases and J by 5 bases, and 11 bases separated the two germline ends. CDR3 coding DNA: TGCGCCAGCAGACTACCAGGGGACAATGAGCAGTTCTTC. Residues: CASRLPGDNEQFF.

The CDR3 sequence is CASSSGARNPTSSYNEQFF. CDR3 in DNA: TGCGCCAGCAGCTCAGGTGCCCGTAATCCGACAAGCTCCTACAATGAGCAGTTCTTC. The chain couples TRBV5-1 to TRBJ2-1; D is unclear. The V gene lost 3 bases and the J gene lost 0 bases, with 22 bases spanning the gap. Germline values: CDR1 SGHRS, CDR2 YFSETQ. The CDR3 sequence is 19 residues long.

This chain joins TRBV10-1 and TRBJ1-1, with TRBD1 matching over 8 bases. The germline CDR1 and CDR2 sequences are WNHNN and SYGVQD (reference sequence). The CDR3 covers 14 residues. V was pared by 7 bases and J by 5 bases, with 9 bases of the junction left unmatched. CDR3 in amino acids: CASNTDRDGTEAFF. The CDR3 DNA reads TGCGCCAGCAACACGGACAGGGATGGGACTGAAGCTTTCTTT.

CDR3: CASSYLWGSHIYTF. The CDR3 DNA follows: TGCGCCAGCAGCTACCTTTGGGGGAGCCACATCTACACCTTC. The genes are TRBV4-1 and TRBJ1-2; D may be TRBD1 (5 bases). Germline loops: CDR1 MGHRA, CDR2 YSYEKL. The CDR3 length is 14 residues. Trimming shortened V by 5 bases and J by 10 bases, and 20 bases separated the two germline ends.

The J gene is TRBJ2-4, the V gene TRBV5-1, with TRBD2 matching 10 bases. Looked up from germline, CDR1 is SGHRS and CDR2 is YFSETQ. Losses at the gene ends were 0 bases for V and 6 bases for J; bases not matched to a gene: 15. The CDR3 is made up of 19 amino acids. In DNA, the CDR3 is TGCGCCAGCAGCTTGGAGGCGTCAGGGGGCACTAGCGGGATAAACATTCAGTACTTC. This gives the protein CASSLEASGGTSGINIQYF.